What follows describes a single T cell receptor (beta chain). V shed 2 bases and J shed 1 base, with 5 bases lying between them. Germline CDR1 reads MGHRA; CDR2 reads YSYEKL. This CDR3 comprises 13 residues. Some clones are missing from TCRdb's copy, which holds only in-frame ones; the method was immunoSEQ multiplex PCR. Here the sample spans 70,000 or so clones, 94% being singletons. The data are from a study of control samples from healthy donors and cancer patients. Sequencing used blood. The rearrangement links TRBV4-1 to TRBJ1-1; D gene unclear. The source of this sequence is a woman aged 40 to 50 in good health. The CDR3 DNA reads TGCGCCAGCAGCCAAAGCGGGAACACTGAAGCTTTCTTT. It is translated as CASSQSGNTEAFF.